This record concerns one TCR beta chain sequence. Its antigen is not yet known. At one end the junction does not follow the germline gene, possibly because of a read error. This record comes from a study of siplizumab effects on memory and regulatory T cells (dated by TCRdb to about 2019). For the wider study: The effect of the anti-CD2 antibody siplizumab on alloreactive T-cell subsets was examined in allogeneic mixed lymphocyte reactions constructed from human PBMCs.

TCRbeta CDR3 sequencing was performed on sorted unstimulated T cells and on proliferating T cells recovered from mixed lymphocyte reactions. Fresh whole blood from approximately 10 HLA-typed healthy donors was used to isolate PBMCs. From the cysteine up to the phenylalanine, the CDR3 has a length of 13 residues. CDR3 DNA only is kept here, 39 bases in frame from base 1. According to the germline V gene (reference sequence), CDR1 reads SSHAT and CDR2 reads FNYEAQ. The full study reports these points: Unstimulated naive T cells appeared more diverse than memory T cells, and naive cells seemed to contribute substantially to the alloresponse. The cumulative frequency of alloreactive sequences traceable to unstimulated CD4+ memory T cells was significantly reduced by siplizumab. Whether proliferating Tregs from siplizumab cultures were suppressive was not functionally confirmed. Among mappable alloreactive CD4+ clones, the Treg-derived fraction averaged around 70% with siplizumab versus 25% to 30% in control reactions. Because sequences at frequencies below about 10^-5 were poorly captured, only a minor fraction of alloreactive clones could be mapped back to unstimulated subsets. For roughly 75-95% of proliferating CD4+ or CD8+ clones, no naive or memory phenotype could be assigned.

Library creation used the immunoSEQ multiplex PCR assay. Roughly 10^5 TCR templates per sample were assayed on the deep sequencing platform. Genomic DNA extracted from sorted T cells was the material used for TCRbeta CDR3 sequencing. Processing in the source paper ran as follows. The R programming language was used for clonal analysis of TCRbeta CDR3 data. Comparing unstimulated samples against CFSE-low samples taken after the reaction was how alloreactive CD4+ and CD8+ clones were defined. By matching sequences to the repertoires of sorted unstimulated Treg and non-Treg cells, each alloreactive CD4+ clone was assigned a regulatory or non-regulatory origin. TCRdb took over this immuneACCESS table, retaining in-frame rearrangements with V and J assigned. Such tables are incomplete; in checked studies, under half of the missing clones stem from an unresolved V gene, and the remainder is unexplained. D and trimming were read from the DNA, whereas the V and J calls and clone size are those reported in that table. The sample table records more than 95,000 clones; roughly 91% of these occur just once. The ten largest account for more than 0.3% of the sample.

Recombination linked TRBV7-7 to TRBJ2-5; the D gene is possibly TRBD2, with 5 bases matching. The TCR originated in a human donor in good health. Material: CD4+ T cells sorted from blood. The DNA sequence is given as TGTGCTAGCACAAGAGGGAGTTGGGAGACCCAGTACTTC. The translation is CASTRGSWETQYF.